This T cell receptor (beta chain) was retrieved from a study of human thymus T cells. General study findings and limits: Highly overlapping thymic repertoires among unrelated individuals were reported in related research.

Generated by immunoSEQ multiplex PCR, the TCRdb table keeps only in-frame clones and is missing some. The table includes some 120,000 clones, just under 95% detected once. A note on this clone: What it binds is not known.

Thymic samples were excised during corrective heart operations. The CDR3 has 13 residues. CDR1 is SEHNR, CDR2 FQNEAQ, per germline (reference sequence). V was cut by 1 base and J by 1 base, with 4 bases left in between. This rearrangement joins TRBV7-9 to TRBJ1-1; D remains unclear. Sequenced input: thymus tissue. This receptor was identified in a boy younger than two with a congenital heart defect but otherwise immunologically healthy. The CDR3 DNA reads as TGTGCCAGCAGCTTAGGACAGAACACTGAAGCTTTCTTT. Its protein product is CASSLGQNTEAFF. The full variable domain, its missing parts supplied by reference TRBV7-9 and TRBJ1-1, is DTGVSQNPRHKITKRGQNVTFRCDPISEHNRLYWYRQTLGQGPEFLTYFQNEAQLEKSRLLSDRFSAERPKGSFSTLEIQRTEQGDSAMYLCASSLGQNTEAFFGQGTRLTVV.